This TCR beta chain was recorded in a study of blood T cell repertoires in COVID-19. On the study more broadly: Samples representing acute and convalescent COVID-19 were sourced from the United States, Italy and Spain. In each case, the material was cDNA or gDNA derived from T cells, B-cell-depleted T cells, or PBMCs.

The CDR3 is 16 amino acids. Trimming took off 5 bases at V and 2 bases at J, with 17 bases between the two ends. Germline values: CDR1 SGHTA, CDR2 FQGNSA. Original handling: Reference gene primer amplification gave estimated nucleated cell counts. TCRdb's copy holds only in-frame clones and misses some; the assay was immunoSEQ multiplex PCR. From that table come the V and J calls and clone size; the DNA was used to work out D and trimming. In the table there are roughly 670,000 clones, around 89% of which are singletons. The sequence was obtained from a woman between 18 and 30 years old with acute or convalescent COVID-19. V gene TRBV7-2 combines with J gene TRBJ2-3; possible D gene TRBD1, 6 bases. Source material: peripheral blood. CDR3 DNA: TGTGCCAGCAGCCAAGGGCAGGGGCCATCCACAGATACGCAGTATTTT. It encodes CASSQGQGPSTDTQYF.